Listed here are 8 T cell receptor beta chains from one sample, sequenced in a study of cytomegalovirus exposure and HLA in healthy donors. The PCR employed 60 Vbeta primers together with 13 Jbeta primers. The table came from immunoSEQ multiplex PCR; TCRdb's copy has only in-frame clones and leaves some out. Among about 150,000 clones listed, roughly 74% were seen once. The sequencing sample was made of PBMCs. The origin of the receptors is a man between 18 and 29 years old in good health and CMV-seronegative.

V is TRBV29-1 and J is TRBJ1-1; 7 nucleotides line up with TRBD1. V was clipped by 5 bases and J by 3 bases; unmatched bases: 9. The CDR3 has 14 residues. Germline V gene data show CDR1 as SQVTM and CDR2 as ANQGSEA. The CDR3: CSVRDRDRYTEAFF. DNA for the CDR3: TGCAGCGTTCGTGACAGGGATAGGTACACTGAAGCTTTCTTT.

The CDR3 DNA reads TGTGCCAGCAGCTTCGGAGGCTCTGGGGCCAACGTCCTGACTTTC. Translating gives CASSFGGSGANVLTF. This sequence joins TRBV5-6 and TRBJ2-6, with D maybe TRBD2 (5 bases). Germline V lookup: CDR1 SGHDT, CDR2 YYEEEE. V shed 2 bases and J shed 0 bases, with 6 bases lying between them. The CDR3 totals 15 residues.

CDR3: CASSLGLAGGIPGVSQYF. The CDR3 bases are TGCGCCAGCAGCTTGGGGTTAGCGGGGGGCATCCCGGGCGTCAGTCAGTACTTC. This chain joins TRBV5-1 and TRBJ2-4; 10 bases fit TRBD2. The J segment lost 12 bases and the V segment lost 0 bases, leaving 18 bases of the junction unmatched. The CDR3 runs to 18 residues. In germline, CDR1 is SGHRS, CDR2 YFSETQ.

Only a few counts were recorded for this clone. This chain links TRBV7-2 with TRBJ1-5; D remains unclear. Germline V gives CDR1 SGHTA, CDR2 FQGNSA. V lost 7 bases, J lost 3 bases, and 7 bases lay in between. The CDR3 runs to 12 residues. CDR3 protein: CASTSSNQPQHF. As DNA, the CDR3 is TGTGCCAGCACGTCCTCCAATCAGCCCCAGCATTTT.

The chain uses TRBV2 and TRBJ2-7; 7 bases map to TRBD1. J was trimmed by 4 bases and V by 5 bases; bases with no gene match: 2. Germline V lookup: CDR1 SNHLY, CDR2 FYNNEI. The CDR3 has 12 residues. CDR3 bases: TGTGCCAGCAGTTCACAGGGGTACGAGCAGTACGTC. Translation gives CASSSQGYEQYV.

The rearrangement uses TRBV11-2 and TRBJ1-6, with D perhaps matching TRBD1 (5 bases). Between the trimmed V and J ends, which lost 5 bases and 1 base, there was a span of 12 bases. Per the germline V gene, CDR1 is SGHAT and CDR2 is FQNNGV. CDR3 length: 16 residues. CDR3 coding DNA: TGTGCCAGCAGCCTAACCTCAGGGTCCTATAATTCACCCCTCCACTTT. Translated, it gives CASSLTSGSYNSPLHF.

This clone has just a few counts. The chain has TRBV6-5 and TRBJ1-3; possible D gene TRBD1, 6 bases. This CDR3 contains 13 residues. CDR1 and CDR2 from the germline V gene are MNHEY and SVGAGI. Trimming removed 8 bases from V and 4 bases from J, with 12 bases in between. CDR3 DNA sequence: TGTGCCAGCCGGAACAGGGAGGGAAACACCATATATTTT. This translates into CASRNREGNTIYF.

The chain recombines TRBV5-5 with TRBJ2-4; a weak D match, TRBD1 (5 bases). Trimming removed 3 bases from V and 1 base from J, with 5 bases in between. Looked up from germline, CDR1 is SGHKS and CDR2 is YYEKEE (reference sequence). CDR3 length: 13 residues. This CDR3 is CASSSGAKNIQYF. CDR3 bases: TGTGCCAGCAGCTCAGGGGCCAAAAACATTCAGTACTTC.